These T cell receptor beta chains were read from a single sample in a study of cytomegalovirus exposure and HLA in healthy donors. The table came from immunoSEQ multiplex PCR; TCRdb's copy has only in-frame clones and leaves some out. The data contain 55,000 to 65,000 clones, roughly 77% of them seen just once; the ten biggest clones take up about 3.6%. Specimen: PBMCs. The receptors originated from a woman between 35 and 50 years old in good health and CMV-seropositive. The CDR3 runs from the conserved cysteine through the conserved F or W. The D gene is left open where the match is weak. The size of a clone is reported for some rows only, either as once, few or many, or as a class for expanded clones.

>TRBD2|TRBJ2-3|.|TRBV11-2
TGTGCCAGCAGCTTATTGACTAGCGGGGGGCGGCGCACAGATACGCAGTATTTT
CASSLLTSGGRRTDTQYF
>TRBD1|TRBJ1-1|.|TRBV6-5
TGTGCCAGCAGTTACGGGACAGGGTTCGTGACTGAAGCTTTCTTT
CASSYGTGFVTEAFF
>.|TRBJ2-1|.|TRBV7-3
TGTGCCAGCAGCGTCGGGGACTTTTACAATGAGCAGTTCTTC
CASSVGDFYNEQFF
>.|TRBJ1-1|.|TRBV29-1
TGCAGCGTTGTGGGTGACAGAGTACTTGAAGCTTTCTTT
CSVVGDRVLEAFF
>.|TRBJ1-1|.|TRBV5-1
TGCGCCAGCAGCCTTATCCAAGGGGCCTACACTGAAGCTTTCTTT
CASSLIQGAYTEAFF
>.|TRBJ2-4|.|TRBV5-1
TGCGCCAGCAGCTTGACTATCACGGGTCTCAAAAACATTCAGTACTTC
CASSLTITGLKNIQYF
>TRBD1|TRBJ2-3|few|TRBV30
TGTGCCTGGGGGACAGGGGGCGGAGATACGCAGTATTTT
CAWGTGGGDTQYF
>.|TRBJ1-2|.|TRBV7-9
TGTGCCACCAAATGGGGAGATGGTGGCTACACCTTC
CATKWGDGGYTF
>TRBD1|TRBJ1-4|.|TRBV4-3
TGCGCCAGCAGCCAGGCCGGGACAGTTTATACTGAAAAACTGTTTTTT
CASSQAGTVYTEKLFF
>.|TRBJ1-1|.|TRBV5-1
TGCGCCAGCAGCTTGAGGGGCACTGAAGCTTTCTTT
CASSLRGTEAFF
>.|TRBJ2-7|.|TRBV6-1
TGTGCCAGCAGCCTGACACAGGGCGGTGAGCAGTACTTC
CASSLTQGGEQYF
>.|TRBJ1-1|.|TRBV2
TGTGCCAGCAGGGGGACACTGGGAGCTTTCTTT
CASRGTLGAFF
>.|TRBJ2-2|.|TRBV6-5
TGTGCCACTCAACCTACGTACACCGGGGAGCTGTTTTTT
CATQPTYTGELFF
>TRBD2|TRBJ2-1|.|TRBV2
TGTGCCAGCAGTGAAGCTAGCGGGGGGGCCAGTGAGCAGTTCTTC
CASSEASGGASEQFF
>TRBD2|TRBJ2-7|.|TRBV11-3
TGTGCCAGCAGCCTTGGGCGGGGGTCCTACGAGCAGTACTTC
CASSLGRGSYEQYF
>.|TRBJ2-1|.|TRBV19
TGTGCCAGTAGTATGTCCAGGGGTTATGAGCAGTTCTTC
CASSMSRGYEQFF
>TRBD1|TRBJ1-4|.|TRBV19
TGTGCCAGTAGAAACCTCGGGGGGACAGGGCCCCGGGAAAAACTGTTTTTT
CASRNLGGTGPREKLFF
>TRBD2|TRBJ2-7|once|TRBV13
TGTGCCAGCAGCTTAGGCCGGGGGCGGGGGGGCTCCTACGAGCAGTACTTC
CASSLGRGRGGSYEQYF
>.|TRBJ2-7|.|TRBV6-6
TGTGCCAGCAGTTACGGTGCGGGGGCCCCCCCCGAGCAGTACTTC
CASSYGAGAPPEQYF
>.|TRBJ1-1|.|TRBV29-1
TGCAGCGTTTCAGACCGGAGTGAAGCTTTCTTT
CSVSDRSEAFF
>.|TRBJ1-5|.|TRBV5-1
TGCGCCAGCAGCTTGGCGGGAGGGTACCAGCCCCAGCATTTT
CASSLAGGYQPQHF
>TRBD2|TRBJ2-5|.|TRBV11-2
TGTGCCAGCAGTGGTAGCGGGGGTCTCCAAGAGACCCAGTACTTC
CASSGSGGLQETQYF
>.|TRBJ1-2|.|TRBV2
TGCGGAGGGCAGTCTTTCTATGGCTACACCTTC
CGGQSFYGYTF
>TRBD2|TRBJ2-3|.|TRBV12-5
TGTGCTAGTGGTTTGGTCCATGGACTAGTGGGGGATACGCAGTATTTT
CASGLVHGLVGDTQYF
>.|TRBJ2-2|.|TRBV6-1
TGTGCCAGCAGTTCCAGGGACACCGGGGAGCTGTTTTTT
CASSSRDTGELFF
>TRBD2|TRBJ2-1|.|TRBV5-4
TGTGCCAGCACCCACACCGGGACTAGCTCCTACAATGAGCAGTTCTTC
CASTHTGTSSYNEQFF
>.|TRBJ1-5|.|TRBV12-5
TGTGCTAGTGGTTTGGTACGAGGAGGCCTTAGCAATCAGCCCCAGCATTTT
CASGLVRGGLSNQPQHF
>.|TRBJ2-7|.|TRBV5-8
TGTGCCAGCAGCTTGGCGCGCAGGCTAACAACCTACGAGCAGTACTTC
CASSLARRLTTYEQYF
>TRBD1|TRBJ2-1|.|TRBV6-5
TGTGCCAGCAGACCGTGGACAGGGGAGGAGCAGTTCTTC
CASRPWTGEEQFF
>.|TRBJ1-2|.|TRBV5-4
TGTGCCAGCAGCTTAGATAGGACAGCTAACTATGGCTACACCTTC
CASSLDRTANYGYTF
>.|TRBJ2-5|.|TRBV5-4
TGTGCCAGCAGCTTGGGAGTGGAGACCCAGTACTTC
CASSLGVETQYF
>.|TRBJ1-5|.|TRBV4-1
TGCGCCAGCAGCCCGACAGAACTTGGTCAGCCCCAGCATTTT
CASSPTELGQPQHF
>.|TRBJ1-2|.|TRBV18
TGTGCCAGCTCACCACTCCAGGACTACGGCTACACCTTC
CASSPLQDYGYTF
>.|TRBJ2-7|.|TRBV5-4
TGTGCCAGCAGCTTACAGGGCCGATCCTACGAGCAGTACTTC
CASSLQGRSYEQYF
>TRBD1|TRBJ1-5|few|TRBV6-6
TGTGCCAGCAGGGTGGGACAGGGCAATCAGCCCCAGCATTTT
CASRVGQGNQPQHF
>TRBD1|TRBJ1-5|.|TRBV5-4
TGTGCCAGCAGCTTAAATCCCCACAAGACAGGGCACAATCAGCCCCAGCATTTT
CASSLNPHKTGHNQPQHF
>TRBD2|TRBJ2-2|.|TRBV27
TGTGCCAGCAGTGCAGCCGGGGGGGGACCCGGGGAGCTGTTTTTT
CASSAAGGGPGELFF
>TRBD1|TRBJ2-1|few|TRBV25-1
TGTGCCAGCAGAGGGGACAGGCACGATGAGCAGTTCTTC
CASRGDRHDEQFF
>.|TRBJ2-7|.|TRBV2
TGTGCCAGCGCCCCCCTCAGCTCCTACGAGCAGTACTTC
CASAPLSSYEQYF
>.|TRBJ1-3|.|TRBV21-1
TGTGCCAGCAGCATTCAACCGGGACAGGGGTCCGGAAACACCATATATTTT
CASSIQPGQGSGNTIYF
>TRBD1|TRBJ2-2|.|TRBV27
TGTGCCAGCAGTTCGACCGGGACAGGGGTGATCGGGGAGCTGTTTTTT
CASSSTGTGVIGELFF
>TRBD2|TRBJ2-5|.|TRBV9
TGTGCCAGCAGCCGCGGGGGCGGGGGGGCCGGGTTTGTGAGTGGGGAGACCCAGTACTTC
CASSRGGGGAGFVSGETQYF
>.|TRBJ2-6|.|TRBV30
TGTGCCCGATCGGGACTGCCTTTCTCTGGGGCCAACGTCCTGACTTTC
CARSGLPFSGANVLTF
>TRBD2|TRBJ2-7|.|TRBV6-1
TGTGCCAGCAGTGACACCCCTAGCGGGTCCTACGAGCAGTACTTC
CASSDTPSGSYEQYF
>TRBD2|TRBJ2-2|few|TRBV7-9
TGTGCCAGCAGGGAGGGACTAGCGGAGGTGAACACCGGGGAGCTGTTTTTT
CASREGLAEVNTGELFF
>TRBD2|TRBJ2-1|.|TRBV7-2
TGTGCCAGCAGCTCCGGCCGCGGGGGGTACAATGAGCAGTTCTTC
CASSSGRGGYNEQFF
>TRBD1|TRBJ1-6|.|TRBV6-5
TGTGCCAGCGGCGGGGGACAGGGGGGTAATTCACCCCTCCACTTT
CASGGGQGGNSPLHF
>TRBD1|TRBJ1-2|.|TRBV19
TGTGCCAGTAGTCTTCGACAGGGGAGTACCGGCTACACCTTC
CASSLRQGSTGYTF
>TRBD2|TRBJ2-2|.|TRBV2
TGTGCCAGCCTTGAAATCGGTAGCGGGGCCGGGGAGCTGTTTTTT
CASLEIGSGAGELFF
>.|TRBJ1-2|.|TRBV19
TGTGCCAGTAGTTCAGGGCCCGAGGGCTACACCTTC
CASSSGPEGYTF
>.|TRBJ2-5|.|TRBV5-4
TGTGCCAGCAGCTTGGGGGGGCGCGGAGAGACCCAGTACTTC
CASSLGGRGETQYF
>.|TRBJ1-1|few|TRBV29-1
TGCAGCGGATCGGGAGGGGGAGGTACTGAAGCTTTCTTT
CSGSGGGGTEAFF
>.|TRBJ1-1|.|TRBV29-1
TGCAGCGTGTTAGTCGGTAACACTGAAGCTTTCTTT
CSVLVGNTEAFF